This T cell receptor (beta chain) originates from a study of cytomegalovirus exposure and HLA in healthy donors. Study-level results: A later analysis linked around 15,000 TCR beta sequences to HLA alleles at 0.05 false discovery rate.

Remarks on this clone: Antigen specificity is unknown.

This CDR3 has 12 amino acids. Trimming pared 4 bases from V and 0 bases from J, leaving 6 bases between. In germline, CDR1 is SQVTM, CDR2 ANQGSEA. Primers: 60 Vbeta forward and 13 Jbeta reverse. TCRdb's copy holds only in-frame clones and misses some; the assay was immunoSEQ multiplex PCR. The sample shows under 200,000 clones, about 71% of them seen only once. The clonotype was recovered from a woman between 40 and 55 years old in good health and CMV-seropositive. The chain combines TRBV29-1 with TRBJ1-1; D gene unclear. The sample consisted of PBMCs. This CDR3 is CSVGSVNTEAFF. As DNA, the CDR3 is TGCAGCGTTGGGTCAGTGAACACTGAAGCTTTCTTT.